A single sample is the source of the 11 T cell receptor beta chains below, sequenced in a study of tumor-infiltrating lymphocytes in primary liver carcinoma (dated by TCRdb to about 2017). The run used an Illumina HiSeq 2500. Starting from 450 to 500 ng total RNA, TCRbeta-specific cDNA was produced by reverse transcription with a constant-region primer and ProtoScript II reverse transcriptase. TCRbeta libraries were built with three nested multiplex PCR rounds, a slightly modified ARM-PCR procedure. The first two PCR rounds used multiplex TRBV1-TRBV30 forward primers with a Cbeta reverse primer, each for 10 cycles. Using fastp trimming at Q25 and MiXCR clonotype assembly, TCRdb reanalyzed the public sequencing data and kept in-frame beta chains. Duplicate CDR3 protein sequences are folded into a single record with the most common DNA and genes. The sample profile shows fewer than 350,000 distinct CDR3 sequences; 55% to 65% of them were found once. The top ten hold approximately 9.4% of the sample.

TRIzol reagent was used to extract blood RNA from unsorted whole blood, while the DNeasy Blood & Tissue kit provided the germline DNA. The sequenced material came from peripheral blood. The source is a man aged 40-49 years with primary liver carcinoma and hepatitis B virus infection.

Of note for this clonotype: No conserved phenylalanine or tryptophan is present at the end of the CDR3, so a read error is the likely explanation. The chain joins TRBV6-7 to TRBJ1-1; a weak D match, TRBD1 (5 bases). TRBV6-7 is designated an ORF whose function remains uncertain. The CDR3 loop spans 17 amino acids. As DNA, the CDR3 is TGTGTCAGCACCCCCTGGGGGGGTAAGGCCATGAACACTGAAGCTTTCCTT. It yields the protein CVSTPWGGKAMNTEAFL.

Worth noting for this clonotype: Its ends do not fully match the called genes, so a read error is possible. This rearrangement joins TRBV5-4 to TRBJ2-2; 8 bases map to TRBD1. From germline, CDR1 is SGHNT and CDR2 YYREEE (reference sequence). This CDR3 contains 15 residues. This CDR3 is CDSSAGQVLAGELFF. The CDR3 DNA sequence: TGTGACAGCAGCGCGGGACAGGTCCTTGCCGGGGAGCTGTTTTTT.

With regard to this clonotype: One end of the junction does not line up with germline, which may come from a read error. The V call is TRBV7-9, the J call TRBJ2-1, with D possibly matching TRBD2 (5 bases). The CDR3 extends over 17 amino acids. Germline CDR1 reads SEHNR; CDR2 reads FQNEAQ (reference sequence). The CDR3 DNA follows: TGTGCCAGCAGCTTATTTGGTTCCTCACCCGCTAGCAATGAGCGGTTCTTC. This sequence encodes CASSLFGSSPASNERFF.

As to this clonotype: This may be a read error: a much more frequent sequence differs by one nucleotide. The chain combines TRBV4-1 with TRBJ2-7; D unresolved. The CDR3 runs to 12 residues. Germline values: CDR1 MGHRA, CDR2 YSYEKL. With 3 bases removed from V and 4 bases from J, the gap between germline ends came to 7 bases. In nucleotides, the CDR3 is TGCGCCAGCAGCCAGATGGGATACGAGCAGTACTTC. Translation gives CASSQMGYEQYF.

The rearrangement joins TRBV6-5 to TRBJ2-4; TRBD2 matches at 8 bases. After removal of 5 bases from V and 0 bases from J, the junction contained 6 bases not matched to a gene. From germline, CDR1 is MNHEY and CDR2 SVGAGI. The CDR3 consists of 16 residues. The DNA of the CDR3 is TGTGCCAGCAGTAAAACTAGCGGAGGAGCCAAAAACATTCAGTACTTC. It codes for CASSKTSGGAKNIQYF.

This clonotype was counted ten times or more. The V gene is TRBV4-1, the J gene TRBJ2-5, with D possibly being TRBD2 (6 bases). There are 14 residues in the CDR3. Trimming stripped 0 bases from V and 5 bases from J, with 10 bases between. The germline CDR1 and CDR2 sequences are MGHRA and YSYEKL. CDR3 DNA: TGCGCCAGCAGCCAAGATGGAGGGGATGAGACCCAGTACTTC. It encodes CASSQDGGDETQYF.

This clonotype was seen only once. The V call is TRBV10-2, the J call TRBJ2-5; a weak D match, TRBD1 (6 bases). Trimming stripped 6 bases from V and 5 bases from J, with 19 bases between. This CDR3 spans 15 amino acids. The V gene's germline CDR1 is WSHSY and CDR2 SAAADI. The CDR3 sequence: CASRDPFQGLETQYF. DNA for the CDR3: TGCGCCAGCAGAGACCCCTTTCAGGGGCTCGAGACCCAGTACTTC.

This clonotype was counted ten times or more. V usage is TRBV6-5 and J usage is TRBJ1-2, with D maybe TRBD1 (6 bases). The V and J ends lost 6 bases and 4 bases respectively, with 18 bases between them. The CDR3 length is 15 residues. Germline loops: CDR1 MNHEY, CDR2 SVGAGI. CDR3 loop: CASSDTGGATYGYTF. The DNA for the CDR3 is TGTGCCAGCAGCGACACGGGGGGCGCGACCTATGGCTACACCTTC.

This clonotype came up many times. The rearrangement uses TRBV11-3 and TRBJ1-3; 10 nucleotides agree with TRBD1. The junction had 9 bases not matched to a gene; V was cut back by 4 bases and J by 6 bases. CDR3 size: 16 residues. From germline, CDR1 is SGHNT and CDR2 YENEEA. CDR3 sequence (DNA): TGTGCCAGCAGCTCGACAACCGGGACAGGGGAAAACACCATATATTTT. Translated, it gives CASSSTTGTGENTIYF.

In regard to this clonotype: This may be a read error, as it is one base from a much larger clone. The rearrangement links TRBV12-3 or TRBV12-4 to TRBJ2-7; no clear D gene. The CDR3 spans 12 residues. Written as DNA, the CDR3 is TGTGTCAGCAGTTTGCAAGTCTACGAGCAGTACTTC. Its protein is CVSSLQVYEQYF.

This clonotype was detected only once. The chain combines TRBV24-1 with TRBJ1-2; 11 positions agree with TRBD1. The length of the CDR3 is 13 residues. CDR1 is KGHDR and CDR2 is SFDVKD in the germline V gene. The junction had 7 bases not matched to a gene; V was cut back by 11 bases and J by 6 bases. The CDR3 DNA reads as TGTGCCAGCACCAAGGGACAGGGGGATGGCTACACCTTC. Amino acids: CASTKGQGDGYTF.